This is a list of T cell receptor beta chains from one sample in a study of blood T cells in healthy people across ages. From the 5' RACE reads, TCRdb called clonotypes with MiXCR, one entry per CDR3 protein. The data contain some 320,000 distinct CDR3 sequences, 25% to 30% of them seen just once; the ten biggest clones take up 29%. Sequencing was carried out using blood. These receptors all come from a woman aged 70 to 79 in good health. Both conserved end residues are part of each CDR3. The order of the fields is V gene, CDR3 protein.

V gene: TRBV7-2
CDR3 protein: CASSPRTTTTTDTQYF

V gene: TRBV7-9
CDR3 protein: CASSLFEFPTYGYTF

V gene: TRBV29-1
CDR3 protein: CSVEPGLALQTYNEQFF

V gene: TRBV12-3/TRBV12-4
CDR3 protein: CASSFPSSYNEQFF

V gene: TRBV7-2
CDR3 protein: CASSPQGLAELGEQFF

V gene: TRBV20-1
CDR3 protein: CSARFQGPQETQYF

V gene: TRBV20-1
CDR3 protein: CSAPIGSGMADTQYF

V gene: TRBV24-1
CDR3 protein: CATRLGTGTEAFF

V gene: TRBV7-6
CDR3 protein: CASSLAGVLYNSPLHF

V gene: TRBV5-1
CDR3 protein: CASSLAGLATYNEQFF

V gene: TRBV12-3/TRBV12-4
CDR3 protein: CASSFPAGGIGTQYF

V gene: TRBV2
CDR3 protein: CASSRSGTTNEKLFF

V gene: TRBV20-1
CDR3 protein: CSASTMLMSETQYF

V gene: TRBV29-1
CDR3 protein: CSVEKGFNTEAFF